This TCR beta chain was sequenced in a study of cytomegalovirus exposure and HLA in healthy donors. Overall study results and limits: Versus the approximately 720-donor mean, an Asian-associated ancestry cluster reportedly showed fewer N-insertions in a later analysis. A later examination showed that TCR association rates differed by HLA locus, with DRB1 most and HLA-C fewest.

About this clone itself: Its specificity is unknown.

Primers included in the PCR were 60 Vbeta and 13 Jbeta primers. The data were produced by immunoSEQ multiplex PCR, yet TCRdb's version contains in-frame clones alone and is incomplete. The sample shows about 90,000 clones, around two thirds of them seen only once. The receptor's source is a woman aged 30 to 39 in good health and CMV-seropositive. Sequencing was done on a sample of PBMCs.

CDR3 protein: CASSQERQGFYTF. CDR3 sequence (DNA): TGCGCCAGCAGCCAAGAACGTCAGGGCTTCTACACCTTC. The genes are TRBV4-3 and TRBJ1-2; D might be TRBD1 (5 bases). V was pared by 0 bases and J by 10 bases, with 12 bases between. CDR1 LGHNA and CDR2 YSLEER come from the germline V gene. CDR3 size: 13 residues.